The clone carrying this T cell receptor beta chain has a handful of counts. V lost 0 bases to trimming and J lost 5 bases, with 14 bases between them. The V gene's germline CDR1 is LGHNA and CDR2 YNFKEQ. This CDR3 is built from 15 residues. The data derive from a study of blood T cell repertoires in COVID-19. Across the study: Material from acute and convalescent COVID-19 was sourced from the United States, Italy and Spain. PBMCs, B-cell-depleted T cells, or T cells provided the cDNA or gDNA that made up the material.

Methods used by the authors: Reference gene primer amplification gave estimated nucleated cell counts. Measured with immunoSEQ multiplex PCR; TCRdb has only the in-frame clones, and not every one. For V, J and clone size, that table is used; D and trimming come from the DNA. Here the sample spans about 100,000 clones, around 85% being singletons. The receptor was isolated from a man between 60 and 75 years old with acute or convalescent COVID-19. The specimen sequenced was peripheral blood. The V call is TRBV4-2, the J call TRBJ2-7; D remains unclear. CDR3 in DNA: TGTGCCAGCAGCCAAGAGTTGAGGAGTCGGAACGAGCAGTACTTC. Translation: CASSQELRSRNEQYF.